The 26 T cell receptor beta chains presented below share a single source sample, sequenced in a study of blood T cell repertoires in COVID-19. The method was immunoSEQ multiplex PCR; TCRdb's version includes in-frame clones alone and lacks a portion of them. This table has a few hundred thousand clones, approximately 86% appearing once. Specimen: PBMCs or T cells enriched from blood (not recorded which). The receptor source for this set is a woman aged 40 to 55 with acute COVID-19.

This chain joins TRBV9 and TRBJ2-1; D may be TRBD2 (6 bases). V lost 2 bases and J 2 bases, leaving 8 bases between the germline ends. The CDR3 spans 14 residues. Germline V gives CDR1 SGDLS, CDR2 YYNGEE. The DNA of the CDR3 is TGTGCCAGCAGCGTCGGAGGGACCTACAATGAGCAGTTCTTC. This codes for CASSVGGTYNEQFF.

The V gene is TRBV19, the J gene TRBJ1-1, with 8 bases identical to TRBD1. Germline V gives CDR1 LNHDA, CDR2 SQIVND (reference sequence). The J segment lost 2 bases and the V segment lost 6 bases, leaving 5 bases of the junction unmatched. The CDR3 sequence is 14 residues long. The CDR3 region has the DNA TGTGCCAGTAGCCAGGACAGGGTCAACACTGAAGCTTTCTTT. This codes for CASSQDRVNTEAFF.

The V gene is TRBV5-1, the J gene TRBJ2-5; 13 bases are a match to TRBD2. Germline CDR1 and CDR2: SGHRS and YFSETQ. The CDR3 runs to 17 residues. Trimming took 4 bases from V and 6 from J; bases not matched to a gene: 12. The CDR3, as DNA: TGCGCCAGCAGCCCTACTAGCGGGAGGGCCGTTGTTAAGACCCAGTACTTC. Encoded protein: CASSPTSGRAVVKTQYF.

The chain combines TRBV9 with TRBJ2-2; no clear D. This CDR3 contains 16 residues. Germline-derived CDR1 and CDR2 are SGDLS and YYNGEE. The germline V and J ends were trimmed by 0 bases and 0 bases, with 9 bases remaining between them. CDR3 in DNA: TGTGCCAGCAGCGTAGGAGGCTGGTCGAACACCGGGGAGCTGTTTTTT. Its protein is CASSVGGWSNTGELFF.

The chain couples TRBV3-1 (or the pseudogene TRBV3-2) to TRBJ2-5, with TRBD2 identical over 13 bases. The germline CDR1 and CDR2 sequences are LGHDT and YNNKEL (reference sequence). This CDR3 is 16 amino acids long. The junction had 5 bases not matched to a gene; V was cut back by 3 bases and J by 4 bases. The chain's CDR3 is CASSQGLAGLGETQYF. CDR3 DNA: TGTGCCAGCAGCCAGGGACTAGCGGGACTGGGAGAGACCCAGTACTTC.

This clone was found once. This chain connects TRBV2 to TRBJ1-5; 7 nucleotides align to TRBD1. The V gene's germline CDR1 is SNHLY and CDR2 FYNNEI. The CDR3 spans 13 residues. After removal of 7 bases from V and 7 bases from J, the junction contained 7 bases not matched to a gene. CDR3 nucleotides: TGTGCCAGCACTTACAGGGGTGACCAGCCCCAGCATTTT. Translated, it gives CASTYRGDQPQHF.

This rearrangement joins TRBV7-2 to TRBJ1-2; D gene unclear. This CDR3 region has 13 residues. Per germline, CDR1 SGHTA and CDR2 FQGNSA. Trimming took off 3 bases at V and 5 bases at J, with 10 bases between the two ends. The CDR3 nucleotides are TGTGCCAGCAGCTTCGGAGGTTTATATGGCTACACCTTC. Residues: CASSFGGLYGYTF.

This rearrangement joins TRBV28 to TRBJ2-1; the match to TRBD2 covers 9 bases. Germline V gives CDR1 MDHEN, CDR2 SYDVKM. The CDR3 is 14 residues long. After removal of 0 bases from V and 8 bases from J, the junction contained 2 bases not matched to a gene. Here the CDR3 reads CASSLWVAGDEQFF. The CDR3 DNA is TGTGCCAGCAGTTTATGGGTAGCGGGAGATGAGCAGTTCTTC.

This clone was detected a few times. The chain combines TRBV9 with TRBJ1-4; maybe TRBD1 (6 bases). In germline, CDR1 is SGDLS, CDR2 YYNGEE. Trimming cost V 4 bases and J 4 bases, with 14 bases left between them. The CDR3 consists of 15 residues. CDR3 DNA: TGTGCCAGCAGCCCGAGGGAACAGGGTAATGAAAAACTGTTTTTT. This codes for CASSPREQGNEKLFF.

This clone is a singleton in its sample. CDR3 nucleotide sequence: TGTGCCAGCAGGACAGGAGGTGGAAACACCATATATTTT. This encodes CASRTGGGNTIYF. The chain uses TRBV28 and TRBJ1-3, with D maybe TRBD1 (6 bases). The CDR3 covers 13 residues. Germline V gene data show CDR1 as MDHEN and CDR2 as SYDVKM. V was trimmed by 6 bases and J by 3 bases, leaving 9 bases between them.

V and J are TRBV27 and TRBJ2-7; tentative D call: TRBD1 (5 bases). The CDR3 sequence is 13 residues long. The V gene lost 3 bases and the J gene lost 3 bases, with 9 bases spanning the gap. CDR1 is MNHEY and CDR2 is SMNVEV in the germline V gene (reference sequence). For the CDR3, the DNA is TGTGCCAGCAGTTTCTTCCAGGGCTACGAGCAGTACTTC. Residues: CASSFFQGYEQYF.

This clone was seen once. The chain employs TRBV28 and TRBJ2-3; no clear D. This CDR3 contains 17 residues. Trimming shortened V by 5 bases and J by 2 bases, and 20 bases separated the two germline ends. Germline CDR1 and CDR2: MDHEN and SYDVKM. The CDR3 DNA follows: TGTGCCAGCAGTACGACCCCTGACTTTGACGCCACAGATACGCAGTATTTT. Translated: CASSTTPDFDATDTQYF.

This chain connects TRBV5-1 to TRBJ2-6; TRBD1 agrees at 10 bases. The CDR3 covers 15 residues. The germline gives CDR1 SGHRS, CDR2 YFSETQ. J gave up 2 bases and V 7 bases, and 3 bases lay outside the gene matches. As DNA, the CDR3 is TGCGCCAGCGGGACAGGGGCGACTGGGGCCAACGTCCTGACTTTC. This encodes CASGTGATGANVLTF.

The chain combines TRBV27 with TRBJ2-7, with D perhaps matching TRBD2 (6 bases). Germline CDR1 reads MNHEY; CDR2 reads SMNVEV (reference sequence). The CDR3 has 19 amino acids. The V end was cut by 5 bases, the J end by 2 bases, with 28 bases between. This CDR3 reads CASSPRGSGTTEKTYEQYF. The CDR3 coding sequence is TGTGCCAGCAGTCCTCGGGGTAGCGGAACCACCGAGAAAACCTACGAGCAGTACTTC.

This clone was recorded once. In nucleotides, the CDR3 is TGTGCCAGCATGTATACAGATACGCAGTATTTT. This translates into CASMYTDTQYF. The chain employs TRBV25-1 and TRBJ2-3, with no clear D. Per germline, CDR1 MGHDK and CDR2 SYGVNS. The CDR3 consists of 11 residues. Trimming pared 7 bases from V and 3 bases from J, leaving 5 bases between.

CDR3 region: CASRLGGNQPQHF. As DNA, the CDR3 is TGTGCCAGCAGACTTGGAGGCAATCAGCCCCAGCATTTT. V is TRBV28 and J is TRBJ1-5, with no clear D. The CDR3 covers 13 residues. CDR1 is MDHEN and CDR2 is SYDVKM in the germline V gene. V was cut by 6 bases and J by 2 bases, with 8 bases left in between.

The rearrangement uses TRBV3-1 (or the pseudogene TRBV3-2) and TRBJ2-1; D remains unclear. CDR1 LGHDT and CDR2 YNNKEL come from the germline V gene (reference sequence). Trimming left V 3 bases short and J 6 bases short, with 6 bases between. The CDR3 is 12 amino acids. This CDR3 is CASSQFSNEQFF. The DNA of the CDR3 is TGTGCCAGCAGCCAGTTCTCCAATGAGCAGTTCTTC.

The chain joins TRBV7-3 to TRBJ2-1, with D maybe TRBD2 (5 bases). Germline V gives CDR1 SGHTA, CDR2 FQGTGA. This CDR3 comprises 16 residues. The V end lost 4 bases, the J end lost 5 bases, and 18 bases lay between the germline ends. CDR3 loop: CASSSRGPVGDNEQFF. As DNA, the CDR3 is TGTGCCAGCAGCTCCCGAGGGCCCGTGGGAGACAATGAGCAGTTCTTC. Full variable domain (missing parts from reference TRBV7-3 and TRBJ2-1): GAGVSQTPSNKVTEKGKYVELRCDPISGHTALYWYRQSLGQGPEFLIYFQGTGAADDSGLPNDRFFAVRPEGSVSTLKIQRTERGDSAVYLCASSSRGPVGDNEQFFGPGTRLTVL.

The chain recombines TRBV3-1 (or the pseudogene TRBV3-2) with TRBJ1-2; TRBD1 agrees at 7 bases. The germline V gene encodes CDR1 LGHDT and CDR2 YNNKEL (reference sequence). V shed 3 bases and J 8 bases; nucleotides not matched to a gene: 15. The CDR3 loop spans 16 amino acids. The CDR3 sequence is CASSQASRQGMGGYTF. The CDR3 DNA follows: TGTGCCAGCAGCCAGGCCTCAAGACAGGGCATGGGCGGCTACACCTTC.

The CDR3 DNA is TGTGCCAGCAGTTTCCGAGATACGCAGTATTTT. It encodes CASSFRDTQYF. V usage is TRBV12-3 or TRBV12-4 and J usage is TRBJ2-3; no firm D call. The CDR3 contains 11 residues. Between the trimmed V and J ends, which lost 3 bases and 5 bases, there was a span of 3 bases.

This rearrangement joins TRBV12-3 or TRBV12-4 to TRBJ2-3; maybe TRBD1 (5 bases). Trimming removed 3 bases from V and 1 base from J, with 5 bases in between. The CDR3 extends over 13 amino acids. The chain's CDR3 is CASSFRGTDTQYF. As DNA, the CDR3 is TGTGCCAGCAGTTTCAGGGGCACAGATACGCAGTATTTT.

V gene TRBV10-3 combines with J gene TRBJ2-1; D is perhaps TRBD2 (5 bases). V gave up 3 bases and J gave up 0 bases, with 12 bases separating them. Per germline, CDR1 ENHRY and CDR2 SYGVKD. The CDR3 contains 16 residues. The CDR3 DNA follows: TGTGCCATCAGTGACCTAGGACTTATCTCCTACAATGAGCAGTTCTTC. Translating gives CAISDLGLISYNEQFF.

The chain joins TRBV29-1 to TRBJ1-2; TRBD1 agrees at 8 bases. This CDR3 has 15 residues. The germline CDR1 and CDR2 sequences are SQVTM and ANQGSEA. The trim removed 3 bases at V and 4 bases at J, leaving 10 bases unmatched. The CDR3 protein is CSVDPTGAAFYGYTF. The DNA of the CDR3 is TGCAGCGTTGACCCGACAGGGGCCGCCTTCTATGGCTACACCTTC.

This chain uses TRBV19 with TRBJ1-2; 11 bases agree with TRBD1. Germline assignment: CDR1 LNHDA and CDR2 SQIVND (reference sequence). The V and J ends lost 7 bases and 1 base, in that order; junction bases with no gene match: 5. CDR3 length: 15 amino acids. CDR3 in amino acids: CASMGTGGVNYGYTF. The CDR3 bases are TGTGCCAGTATGGGGACAGGGGGGGTTAACTATGGCTACACCTTC.

The rearrangement links TRBV7-3 to TRBJ2-1; TRBD1 is a possible D gene (6 bases). This CDR3 region has 17 residues. The V end was cut by 2 bases, the J end by 8 bases, with 22 bases between. Germline values: CDR1 SGHTA, CDR2 FQGTGA. CDR3 nucleotide sequence: TGTGCCAGCAGCTTAGTGGGCCTCAGGGGTCCCGGGGATGAGCAGTTCTTC. This encodes CASSLVGLRGPGDEQFF.

V and J are TRBV6-1 and TRBJ2-6; D is perhaps TRBD1 (6 bases). V gave up 4 bases and J gave up 1 base, with 11 bases separating them. The CDR3 extends over 16 amino acids. Germline V gene data show CDR1 as MNHNS and CDR2 as SASEGT. CDR3: CASSGGTGSGANVLTF. As DNA, the CDR3 is TGTGCCAGCAGTGGGGGTACAGGGTCTGGGGCCAACGTCCTGACTTTC.